A single sample is the source of the 22 T cell receptor beta chains below, sequenced in a study of blood T cells in healthy people across ages. Next came a second PCR, run for about 6 to 11 cycles, which used a sample-barcoded 5' primer along with a J-beta primer mix. TCRdb passed the 5' RACE reads through MiXCR, listing each CDR3 protein once. The repertoire holds just over 800,000 distinct CDR3 sequences, with around 62% as singletons. The sample comprised blood. These receptors were taken from a man younger than 40 in good health.

This chain uses TRBV5-1 with TRBJ2-3; D tentatively fits TRBD1 or TRBD2 (5 bases each). The length of the CDR3 is 14 residues. Germline loops: CDR1 SGHRS, CDR2 YFSETQ. V lost 4 bases and J lost 2, with 11 bases in between. The CDR3, as DNA: TGCGCCAGCAGCGCCGAGGGGTACACAGATACGCAGTATTTT. Encoded protein: CASSAEGYTDTQYF.

This chain connects TRBV3-1 to TRBJ2-7; 10 nucleotides line up with TRBD1. CDR1 and CDR2 (germline): LGHDT, YNNKEL (reference sequence). The CDR3 runs 15 residues. J lost 4 bases, V lost 4 bases, and 7 bases had no gene match. The CDR3 region is CASSLSMDRGYEQYF. The CDR3 DNA follows: TGTGCCAGCAGCCTCTCGATGGACAGGGGGTACGAGCAGTACTTC.

Note on this clonotype: Its ends do not fully match the called genes, so a read error is possible. The chain couples TRBV4-3 to TRBJ2-7; D is perhaps TRBD2 (6 bases). The CDR3 totals 14 residues. The germline CDR1 and CDR2 sequences are LGHNA and YSLEER. DNA for the CDR3: TGTGCCAGCAGCCAAGATTTGGGGGGCTACGAGCAGTACTTC. Encoded protein: CASSQDLGGYEQYF.

The J gene is TRBJ2-2, the V gene TRBV12-3 or TRBV12-4; D unresolved. The CDR3 is 11 residues long. Trimming pared 8 bases from V and 6 bases from J, leaving 7 bases between. CDR3 bases: TGTGCCAGCTTGGCTTCCGGGGAGCTGTTTTTT. Protein: CASLASGELFF.

This clonotype turned up a few times. A much larger clone differs from this one at a single base, so this may be a read error. The rearrangement uses TRBV29-1 and TRBJ1-2, with TRBD1 identical over 9 bases. The V gene end was trimmed by 4 bases and the J gene end by 10 bases; junction bases not matched to a gene: 10. This CDR3 region has 13 residues. Germline V lookup: CDR1 SQVTM, CDR2 ANQGSEA. CDR3 nucleotides: TGCAGCGTTGGTCGGGACAGGGTTGATGACTACACCTTC. This codes for CSVGRDRVDDYTF.

This clonotype occurred a few times. The genes are TRBV13 and TRBJ2-1; 8 nucleotides align to TRBD1. CDR3 length: 15 amino acids. Germline V gene data show CDR1 as PRHDT and CDR2 as FYEKMQ (reference sequence). V lost 5 bases to trimming and J lost 5 bases; unmatched junction nucleotides: 8. The CDR3 reads CASSPTDRVNNEQFF. For the CDR3, the DNA is TGTGCCAGCAGCCCAACGGACAGGGTAAACAATGAGCAGTTCTTC.

The V call is TRBV14, the J call TRBJ2-1; 10 positions agree with TRBD2. V lost 3 bases and J lost 12; bases outside the gene matches: 11. The CDR3 extends over 15 amino acids. Germline CDR1 is SGHDN and CDR2 is FVKESK. The CDR3 sequence: CASSQVAGGSLGQFF. Here the CDR3 DNA reads TGTGCCAGCAGCCAGGTAGCGGGGGGATCACTGGGGCAGTTCTTC. Variable domain in full (rest from reference TRBV14 and TRBJ2-1): EAGVTQFPSHSVIEKGQTVTLRCDPISGHDNLYWYRRVMGKEIKFLLHFVKESKQDESGMPNNRFLAERTGGTYSTLKVQPAELEDSGVYFCASSQVAGGSLGQFFGPGTRLTVL.

On this clonotype itself: One end of the junction fails to match germline, which may point to a read error. The gene calls are TRBV5-1 and TRBJ2-1; D remains ambiguous. Germline V gene data show CDR1 as SGHRS and CDR2 as YFSETQ. The CDR3 runs to 15 residues. CDR3 sequence: CVSSLSRRADNEQFF. CDR3 sequence (DNA): TGCGTCAGCAGCCTCTCTAGAAGGGCCGACAATGAGCAGTTCTTC. Using reference TRBV5-1 and TRBJ2-1 for the parts outside the CDR3, the full variable domain is KAGVTQTPRYLIKTRGQQVTLSCSPISGHRSVSWYQQTPGQGLQFLFEYFSETQRNKGNFPGRFSGRQFSNSRSEMNVSTLELGDSALYLCVSSLSRRADNEQFFGPGTRLTVL.

This clonotype came up once. V gene TRBV28 combines with J gene TRBJ2-7; the match to TRBD1 covers 7 bases. Germline V gene lookup returns CDR1 MDHEN and CDR2 SYDVKM. This CDR3 is built from 15 residues. V lost 5 bases, J lost 3 bases, and 10 bases stayed unmatched. CDR3 coding DNA: TGTGCCAGCAGTCGGATTTACGGGACAGACTACGAGCAGTACTTC. As protein: CASSRIYGTDYEQYF.

Points on this clonotype: One end of the junction fails to match germline, which may point to a read error. J is TRBJ2-3 and V is TRBV6-6; 10 positions match TRBD1. The CDR3 spans 14 residues. Germline V lookup: CDR1 MNHNY, CDR2 SVGAGI (reference sequence). CDR3 DNA: TGTGCCCGCAGCTGGGGGACAGGGGACGATACGCAGTATTTT. Its protein product is CARSWGTGDDTQYF.

This clonotype was found once. The rearrangement joins TRBV20-1 to TRBJ2-1; 8 positions match TRBD2. The junction had 1 base not matched to a gene; V was cut back by 1 base and J by 2 bases. CDR1 and CDR2 (germline): DFQATT, SNEGSKA (reference sequence). The CDR3 is 14 amino acids. The CDR3 spells CSARGLATYNEQFF. CDR3 sequence (DNA): TGCAGTGCTAGAGGACTAGCGACCTACAATGAGCAGTTCTTC.

This clonotype showed up many times. The chain has TRBV4-2 and TRBJ2-7; D gene uncertain. Trimming stripped 2 bases from V and 6 bases from J, with 8 bases between. Germline V gene lookup returns CDR1 LGHNA and CDR2 YNFKEQ. The length of the CDR3 is 12 residues. CDR3 loop: CASSQTGGEQYF. The CDR3, as DNA: TGTGCCAGCAGCCAAACCGGCGGCGAGCAGTACTTC.

The CDR3 is CASSPGPLLHNEQFF. For the CDR3, the DNA is TGTGCCAGCAGCCCCGGGCCCCTTCTCCACAATGAGCAGTTCTTC. V is TRBV7-9 and J is TRBJ2-1, with D hard to call. V was trimmed by 5 bases and J by 5 bases, leaving 16 bases between them. CDR3 size: 15 residues. CDR1 is SEHNR, CDR2 FQNEAQ, per germline (reference sequence).

This clonotype has ten or more counts. This chain joins TRBV7-2 and TRBJ1-1, with D uncertain. Looked up from germline, CDR1 is SGHTA and CDR2 is FQGNSA. Between the trimmed V and J ends, which lost 2 bases and 5 bases, there was a span of 0 bases. The CDR3 is 10 residues long. CDR3 nucleotides: TGTGCCAGCAGCTTAACTGAAGCTTTCTTT. Translation: CASSLTEAFF.

This sequence joins TRBV15 and TRBJ2-5; 8 bases are a match to TRBD1. Germline V lookup: CDR1 LNHNV, CDR2 YYDKDF (reference sequence). After removal of 3 bases from V and 2 bases from J, the junction contained 5 bases not matched to a gene. The CDR3 is made up of 15 amino acids. CDR3 coding DNA: TGTGCCACCAGCAGTATCGGACAGGGACAAGAGACCCAGTACTTC. The encoded protein is CATSSIGQGQETQYF.

This clonotype was observed a handful of times. The chain has TRBV29-1 and TRBJ2-1; D is unclear. Trimming left V 2 bases short and J 7 bases short, with 18 bases between. This CDR3 comprises 15 residues. Germline lookup yields CDR1 SQVTM and CDR2 ANQGSEA. CDR3 sequence: CSVESPDPHGNEQFF. The CDR3 bases are TGCAGCGTTGAAAGTCCCGACCCCCATGGGAATGAGCAGTTCTTC.

This chain connects TRBV10-3 to TRBJ2-5, with D perhaps assigned TRBD1 or TRBD2 (5 bases each). The CDR3 is 12 residues long. V lost 11 bases, J lost 1 base, and 11 bases lay in between. From germline, CDR1 is ENHRY and CDR2 SYGVKD. This CDR3 reads CAARDRQETQYF. CDR3 bases: TGTGCCGCCCGGGACCGCCAAGAGACCCAGTACTTC.

The genes are TRBV7-3 and TRBJ2-5; unclear D gene. Germline-derived CDR1 and CDR2 are SGHTA and FQGTGA. Trimming removed 0 bases at V and 4 bases at J, with 12 bases between. The CDR3 runs 15 residues. The CDR3 region is CASSLTNSLGETQYF. The CDR3 nucleotides are TGTGCCAGCAGCTTAACTAACAGCTTAGGAGAGACCCAGTACTTC.

This sequence joins TRBV29-1 and TRBJ2-5; D possibly corresponds to TRBD1 (6 bases). The DNA end lines up better with TRBJ2-7; the J call may be wrong. The CDR3 is made up of 13 amino acids. Germline V lookup: CDR1 SQVTM, CDR2 ANQGSEA. The CDR3 nucleotides read TGCAGCTTACACCAACAGGGTTCATACGAGCAGTACTTC. Its translation: CSLHQQGSYEQYF.

This clonotype was seen a handful of times. The rearrangement links TRBV10-3 to TRBJ1-1, with D hard to call. The CDR3 runs 14 residues. V was cut by 8 bases and J by 3 bases, with 16 bases left in between. CDR1 is ENHRY, CDR2 SYGVKD, per germline. CDR3 amino acids: CAIGDRDYDTEAFF. CDR3 coding DNA: TGTGCCATCGGAGATAGGGATTACGACACTGAAGCTTTCTTT.

The V call is TRBV20-1, the J call TRBJ2-3; no clear D gene. Germline V gene sequence: CDR1 DFQATT, CDR2 SNEGSKA (reference sequence). Trimming stripped 7 bases from V and 2 bases from J, with 7 bases between. This CDR3 has 11 amino acids. The CDR3 loop is CSGVATDTQYF. The CDR3 DNA sequence: TGCAGTGGGGTTGCCACAGATACGCAGTATTTT.

The genes are TRBV9 and TRBJ1-4, with D maybe TRBD1 (6 bases). The germline CDR1 and CDR2 sequences are SGDLS and YYNGEE. CDR3 length: 16 residues. The ends were cut back, 0 bases at V and 6 bases at J, with 15 bases in the middle. The CDR3 nucleotides are TGTGCCAGCAGCGTAGCGGTCAGGGGACTCGATGAAAAACTGTTTTTT. This encodes CASSVAVRGLDEKLFF.